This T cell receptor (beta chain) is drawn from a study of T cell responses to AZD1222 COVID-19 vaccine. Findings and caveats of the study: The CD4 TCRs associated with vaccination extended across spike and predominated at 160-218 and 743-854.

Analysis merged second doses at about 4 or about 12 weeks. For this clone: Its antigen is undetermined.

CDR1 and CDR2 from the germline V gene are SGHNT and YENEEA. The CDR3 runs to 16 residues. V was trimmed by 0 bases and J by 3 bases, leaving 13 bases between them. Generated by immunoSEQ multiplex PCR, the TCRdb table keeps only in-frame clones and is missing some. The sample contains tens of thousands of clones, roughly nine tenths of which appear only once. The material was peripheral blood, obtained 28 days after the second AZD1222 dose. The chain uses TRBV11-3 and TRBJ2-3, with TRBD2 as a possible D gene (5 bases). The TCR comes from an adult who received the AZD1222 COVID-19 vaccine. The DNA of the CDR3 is TGTGCCAGCAGCTTAGACCCCCGGGGATGGACAGATACGCAGTATTTT. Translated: CASSLDPRGWTDTQYF. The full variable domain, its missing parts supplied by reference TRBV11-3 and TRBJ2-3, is EAGVVQSPRYKIIEKKQPVAFWCNPISGHNTLYWYLQNLGQGPELLIRYENEEAVDDSQLPKDRFSAERLKGVDSTLKIQPAELGDSAVYLCASSLDPRGWTDTQYFGPGTRLTVL.